A single sample gave rise to the 28 T cell receptor beta chains below, sequenced in a study of T cells in Graves' hyperthyroidism and ophthalmopathy (dated by TCRdb to about 2019). Library generation was performed with multiplex PCR. The reads were generated on an Illumina HiSeq 2000. The TCR beta CDR3 regions were amplified from the RNA transcripts. The TCR CDR3 was subjected to a first round of RT-PCR using the HTBI primer set and the Qiagen OneStep RT-PCR kit. Through fastp at Q25 and MiXCR, TCRdb rebuilt clones from the public reads, retaining in-frame beta chains. Under each unique CDR3 protein, matching rows form one entry showing the most common genes and DNA. The sample records about half a million distinct CDR3 sequences, about 22% of which are singletons. The top ten clones comprise about 49% of the sample. Specimen: blood. Receptor source: a woman aged 65 to 85 with Graves' ophthalmopathy.

The CDR3 loop reads CASSSRDPFNTEAFF. The CDR3 DNA sequence: TGCGCCAGCAGCTCAAGGGACCCCTTTAACACTGAAGCTTTCTTT. This chain uses TRBV5-1 with TRBJ1-1; tentatively, D is TRBD1 (5 bases). CDR1 is SGHRS, CDR2 YFSETQ, per germline. This CDR3 has 15 residues. The ends were cut back, 3 bases at V and 2 bases at J, with 14 bases in the middle.

This chain uses TRBV28 with TRBJ2-5; 9 bases are a match to TRBD1. CDR1 and CDR2 from the germline V gene are MDHEN and SYDVKM. With V trimmed by 2 bases and J by 7 bases, 8 bases remained unmatched. CDR3 length equals 15 residues. The CDR3 region is CASSLEQGADGTQYF. The CDR3, as DNA: TGTGCCAGCAGTTTAGAACAGGGGGCGGATGGGACCCAGTACTTC.

V gene TRBV7-9 combines with J gene TRBJ2-1; TRBD1 matches 7 bases. V gave up 5 bases and J gave up 0 bases; unmatched junction bases: 7. Germline V gene data show CDR1 as SEHNR and CDR2 as FQNEAQ (reference sequence). CDR3 length: 16 amino acids. As DNA, the CDR3 is TGTGCCAGCAGCCCTGGACAGGACTTCTCCTACAATGAGCAGTTCTTC. It yields the protein CASSPGQDFSYNEQFF. The full variable domain, completed using reference TRBV7-9 and TRBJ2-1, is DTGVSQNPRHKITKRGQNVTFRCDPISEHNRLYWYRQTLGQGPEFLTYFQNEAQLEKSRLLSDRFSAERPKGSFSTLEIQRTEQGDSAMYLCASSPGQDFSYNEQFFGPGTRLTVL.

This clonotype was seen a handful of times. This chain uses TRBV4-2 with TRBJ2-2; TRBD2 aligns across 10 bases. J lost 6 bases, V lost 7 bases, and 11 bases had no gene match. The CDR3 loop spans 16 amino acids. CDR1 LGHNA and CDR2 YNFKEQ come from the germline V gene. CDR3: CASTFTSGVASGELFF. The CDR3, as DNA: TGTGCCAGCACGTTTACTAGCGGGGTTGCGTCCGGGGAGCTGTTTTTT.

This clonotype was picked up many times. The chain couples TRBV7-3 to TRBJ1-1, with unresolved D. Germline V gene data show CDR1 as SGHTA and CDR2 as FQGTGA. The CDR3 is 13 residues long. V shed 3 bases and J shed 1 base, with 6 bases lying between them. CDR3: CASSFGPNTEAFF. CDR3 DNA: TGTGCCAGCAGCTTCGGTCCGAACACTGAAGCTTTCTTT.

This clonotype was seen repeatedly, ten times or more. CDR3 DNA sequence: TGTGCCAGCAGTTTATCAGGGCAGGGGTCCGAGCAGTACTTC. Translation: CASSLSGQGSEQYF. V and J are TRBV12-3 or TRBV12-4 and TRBJ2-7, with D tentatively TRBD1 (6 bases). Trimming removed 2 bases from V and 6 bases from J, with 14 bases in between. The CDR3 is 14 residues long.

The V and J genes are TRBV28 and TRBJ2-2, with unresolved D. The CDR3 spans 13 residues. Germline values: CDR1 MDHEN, CDR2 SYDVKM. V was cut by 8 bases and J by 0 bases, with 7 bases left in between. The CDR3 region has the DNA TGTGCCAGCCAGGAATCGAACACCGGGGAGCTGTTTTTT. It codes for CASQESNTGELFF.

The rearrangement uses TRBV7-3 and TRBJ2-5; 7 nucleotides align to TRBD2. Germline values: CDR1 SGHTA, CDR2 FQGTGA. The CDR3 is made up of 16 amino acids. With 5 bases clipped from V and 5 bases from J, the junction kept 14 bases outside the gene matches. The CDR3 coding sequence is TGTGCCAGCAGCCTGACCGGGACTACCTCCCGGGAGACCCAGTACTTC. This encodes CASSLTGTTSRETQYF.

In this sample, this clonotype turned up many times. The V and J genes are TRBV6-1 and TRBJ1-1, with a weak D call TRBD1 (6 bases). Germline V CDR1 and CDR2: MNHNS, SASEGT. This CDR3 spans 11 amino acids. CDR3 residues: CLPGVKAEAFF. In DNA form, the CDR3 reads TGTTTACCAGGGGTGAAGGCTGAAGCTTTCTTT.

This clonotype was seen more than once but under ten times. For the CDR3, the DNA is TGTGCCTGGACGGCGAGGGGCTCGCGCACAGATACGCAGTATTTT. This sequence encodes CAWTARGSRTDTQYF. This rearrangement joins TRBV30 to TRBJ2-3; the D gene could be TRBD1 or TRBD2 (5 bases each). Germline CDR1 GTSNPN, CDR2 SVGIG (reference sequence). The V end was cut by 4 bases, the J end by 1 base, with 15 bases between. The CDR3 covers 15 residues. Using reference TRBV30 and TRBJ2-3 for the parts outside the CDR3, the full variable domain is SQTIHQWPATLVQPVGSPLSLECTVEGTSNPNLYWYRQAAGRGLQLLFYSVGIGQISSEVPQNLSASRPQDRQFILSSKKLLLSDSGFYLCAWTARGSRTDTQYFGPGTRLTVL.

Remarks on this clonotype: This may be a read error: a much more frequent sequence differs by one nucleotide. The CDR3 loop reads CASSPAQLGNTGELFF. Here the CDR3 DNA reads TGTGCCAGCAGCCCAGCCCAGCTGGGGAACACCGGGGAGCTGTTTTTT. The chain carries TRBV7-3 and TRBJ2-2; D is unresolved. Germline V lookup: CDR1 SGHTA, CDR2 FQGTGA. Trimming took 5 bases from V and 1 from J, leaving 14 bases between them. The CDR3 has 16 residues.

The rearrangement links TRBV29-1 to TRBJ2-5; TRBD2 might be the D (6 bases). V lost 6 bases, J lost 5 bases, and 10 bases lay in between. The CDR3 totals 11 residues. Germline-derived CDR1 and CDR2 are SQVTM and ANQGSEA. The CDR3 here is CSVLRGETQYF. The CDR3 region has the DNA TGCAGCGTCCTACGGGGGGAGACCCAGTACTTC.

This clonotype showed up just a few times. The chain combines TRBV2 with TRBJ2-5; tentative D call: TRBD2 (6 bases). CDR3 length equals 14 residues. CDR1 and CDR2 from the germline V gene are SNHLY and FYNNEI. Trimming left V 2 bases short and J 5 bases short, with 12 bases between. The CDR3 coding sequence is TGTGCCAGCAGTGAATGGACTACTATGGAGACCCAGTACTTC. Translated: CASSEWTTMETQYF.

This sequence joins TRBV7-2 and TRBJ1-1, with D perhaps matching TRBD1 (6 bases). The ends were cut back, 2 bases at V and 0 bases at J, with 10 bases in the middle. This CDR3 is built from 15 residues. CDR1 is SGHTA and CDR2 is FQGNSA in the germline V gene. CDR3 DNA sequence: TGTGCCAGCAGCTTAAGGAACAGGGTGAACACTGAAGCTTTCTTT. It yields the protein CASSLRNRVNTEAFF. Full variable domain (missing parts from reference TRBV7-2 and TRBJ1-1): GAGVSQSPSNKVTEKGKDVELRCDPISGHTALYWYRQSLGQGLEFLIYFQGNSAPDKSGLPSDRFSAERTGGSVSTLTIQRTQQEDSAVYLCASSLRNRVNTEAFFGQGTRLTVV.

This clonotype came up a few times. At one end, the junction sequence differs from germline, possibly due to a read error. The rearrangement joins TRBV7-8 to TRBJ2-2; the match to TRBD2 covers 10 bases. This CDR3 comprises 17 residues. Per the germline V gene, CDR1 is SGHVS and CDR2 is FQNEAQ. CDR3 sequence reads: CASSLAQLAGNTGELSF. The CDR3 DNA sequence: TGTGCCAGCAGCTTAGCGCAACTAGCGGGGAACACCGGGGAGCTGTCTTTT.

There are many counts of this clonotype. This sequence joins TRBV2 and TRBJ2-5; D is uncertain. Germline V CDR1 and CDR2: SNHLY, FYNNEI. The CDR3 loop spans 13 amino acids. V lost 6 bases and J 4 bases, leaving 12 bases between the germline ends. CDR3: CASSETRLETQYF. CDR3 nucleotides: TGTGCCAGCAGCGAAACACGTTTAGAGACCCAGTACTTC.

This clonotype was seen repeatedly, ten times or more. The chain combines TRBV2 with TRBJ2-7, with D unresolved. Per the germline V gene, CDR1 is SNHLY and CDR2 is FYNNEI. V lost 3 bases and J 0 bases, leaving 9 bases between the germline ends. This CDR3 has 14 residues. CDR3 nucleotides: TGTGCCAGCAGTGAGCCAGCCAGCTCCTACGAGCAGTACTTC. It is translated as CASSEPASSYEQYF.

This clonotype was detected only a few times. The CDR3 DNA sequence: TGTGCCAGCAGCTTGTCTCCCTCTGGACTAGCGGGAGCCTACGAGCAGTACTTC. Amino acids: CASSLSPSGLAGAYEQYF. The V call is TRBV5-6, the J call TRBJ2-7; 13 bases are a match to TRBD2. The CDR3 sequence is 18 residues long. V lost 1 base and J lost 2; bases outside the gene matches: 9. From germline, CDR1 is SGHDT and CDR2 YYEEEE.

This clonotype was detected a few times. This sequence joins TRBV2 and TRBJ2-7; D possibly uses TRBD1 or TRBD2 (5 bases each). The germline gives CDR1 SNHLY, CDR2 FYNNEI. V gave up 5 bases and J gave up 1 base, with 18 bases separating them. This CDR3 comprises 16 residues. In DNA, the CDR3 is TGTGCCAGCAGTCCAGTAGGGGCTAGCCAATCCTACGAGCAGTACTTC. This gives the protein CASSPVGASQSYEQYF.

The chain is built from TRBV18 and TRBJ1-1; D uncertain. The CDR3 covers 13 residues. Trimming stripped 0 bases from V and 6 bases from J, with 8 bases between. CDR1 is KGHSH and CDR2 is LQKENI in the germline V gene. The CDR3 DNA is TGTGCCAGCTCACCACCGGGGTTGGCTGAAGCTTTCTTT. It translates to CASSPPGLAEAFF. The full variable domain, completed using reference TRBV18 and TRBJ1-1, is NAGVMQNPRHLVRRRGQEARLRCSPMKGHSHVYWYRQLPEEGLKFMVYLQKENIIDESGMPKERFSAEFPKEGPSILRIQQVVRGDSAAYFCASSPPGLAEAFFGQGTRLTVV.

This clonotype was seen repeatedly, ten times or more. This chain joins TRBV2 and TRBJ2-3; D gene uncertain. V lost 6 bases and J lost 8, with 12 bases in between. This CDR3 is 12 amino acids long. Per the germline V gene, CDR1 is SNHLY and CDR2 is FYNNEI. Written as DNA, the CDR3 is TGTGCCAGCAGCGCCCCCCGTGGTACGCAGTATTTT. It translates to CASSAPRGTQYF.

The V gene is TRBV20-1, the J gene TRBJ1-1, with 9 bases fitting TRBD1. Germline values: CDR1 DFQATT, CDR2 SNEGSKA (reference sequence). Germline trimming cut 6 bases from V and 4 bases from J; bases unmatched to any gene: 9. The CDR3 has 14 amino acids. The CDR3 DNA follows: TGCAGTGCCGAACAGGGGGCTCGTAGCACTGAAGCTTTCTTT. Protein sequence: CSAEQGARSTEAFF.

The chain recombines TRBV2 with TRBJ2-1; D is undetermined. Germline assignment: CDR1 SNHLY and CDR2 FYNNEI. Trimming removed 3 bases from V and 5 bases from J, with 11 bases in between. This CDR3 region has 14 residues. The CDR3 reads CASSDVNSNNEQFF. CDR3 coding DNA: TGTGCCAGCAGTGATGTAAACAGTAACAATGAGCAGTTCTTC.

J is TRBJ2-7 and V is TRBV27; 14 bases are shared with TRBD2. V was clipped by 4 bases and J by 2 bases; unmatched bases: 10. CDR1 MNHEY and CDR2 SMNVEV come from the germline V gene (reference sequence). CDR3 length: 18 amino acids. This CDR3 reads CASSSRTSGRPKPYEQYF. CDR3 DNA: TGTGCCAGCAGTTCTCGGACTAGCGGGAGGCCCAAACCCTACGAGCAGTACTTC.

This clonotype was recorded a few times. J is TRBJ1-1 and V is TRBV18; D remains ambiguous. The CDR3 is made up of 14 amino acids. Deletions cut 5 bases from V and 0 bases from J, with 10 bases between. Per germline, CDR1 KGHSH and CDR2 LQKENI. The CDR3 loop is CASSTGSMNTEAFF. CDR3 bases: TGTGCCAGCTCAACCGGGTCTATGAACACTGAAGCTTTCTTT.

The table lists this clonotype with a few counts. The chain joins TRBV24-1 to TRBJ2-1; no reliable D call. Germline CDR1 and CDR2: KGHDR and SFDVKD. The CDR3 has 12 residues. V lost 4 bases to trimming and J lost 5 bases, with 5 bases between them. The CDR3 nucleotides are TGTGCCACCAGTGACCATGACAATGAGCAGTTCTTC. Translating it yields CATSDHDNEQFF.

This clonotype was detected a few times. CDR3 amino acids: CASSGGLLSYEQYF. Here the CDR3 DNA reads TGTGCCAGTAGTGGCGGACTCTTATCCTACGAGCAGTACTTC. The chain couples TRBV19 to TRBJ2-7; D may be TRBD2 (5 bases). CDR1 and CDR2 from the germline V gene are LNHDA and SQIVND (reference sequence). The CDR3 runs to 14 residues. V lost 5 bases to trimming and J lost 1 base, with 12 bases between them. The full variable domain, rest sourced from reference TRBV19 and TRBJ2-7, is DGGITQSPKYLFRKEGQNVTLSCEQNLNHDAMYWYRQDPGQGLRLIYYSQIVNDFQKGDIAEGYSVSREKKESFPLTVTSAQKNPTAFYLCASSGGLLSYEQYFGPGTRLTVT.

The sample holds many counts of this clonotype. The chain employs TRBV12-3 or TRBV12-4 and TRBJ2-7, with 9 bases identical to TRBD1. Germline trimming cut 1 base from V and 6 bases from J; bases unmatched to any gene: 4. This CDR3 is built from 14 residues. The CDR3 DNA sequence: TGTGCCAGCAGTTTAGGGGACAGGGCTCGCGAGCAGTACTTC. This translates into CASSLGDRAREQYF.